This T cell receptor beta chain was documented in a study of T cells in Graves' hyperthyroidism and ophthalmopathy. The study, taken as a whole, reports: Expanded thyroid clonotypes (above 0.001) were mostly also found in blood.

Comments on this clonotype: The target antigen is unknown.

The CDR3 runs to 14 residues. Germline CDR1 reads LNHDA; CDR2 reads SQIVND (reference sequence). Trimming took off 7 bases at V and 3 bases at J, with 12 bases between the two ends. TCR beta CDR3 regions were amplified from RNA. HTBI primers were used for first-round RT-PCR of the TCR CDR3. TCRdb recomputed calls from the multiplex PCR reads with MiXCR, one row per CDR3 protein. The sample has approximately 870,000 distinct CDR3 sequences, roughly 40% seen once; the top ten hold over 8%. The study enrolled patients aged 18 to 65 with newly diagnosed hyperthyroidism of under 2 months' duration. This chain links TRBV19 with TRBJ2-2; the D gene is possibly TRBD1 (5 bases). The sequence was collected from a man younger than 35 with Graves' hyperthyroidism. Sequencing was carried out using blood. CDR3 bases: TGTGCCAGTATCCAGGGCTTGTACACCGGGGAGCTGTTTTTT. Protein: CASIQGLYTGELFF.